This T cell receptor beta chain was retrieved from a study of blood T cell repertoires in COVID-19. Study in general: Donors in the United States, Italy and Spain gave samples during acute or convalescent COVID-19.

The CDR3 sequence is 18 residues long. The ends lost 0 bases at V and 2 bases at J; junction bases unmatched: 11. The germline V gene encodes CDR1 SGDLS and CDR2 YYNGEE. The data were produced by immunoSEQ multiplex PCR, yet TCRdb's version contains in-frame clones alone and is incomplete. The sample records over 250,000 clones, approximately 82% being singletons. The TCR originated in a man aged 35 to 55 who had been exposed to COVID-19. The sequenced sample consisted of PBMCs or T cells enriched from blood (not recorded which). The gene calls are TRBV9 and TRBJ2-3, with 8 bases fitting TRBD2. Here the CDR3 reads CASSVASTGGRDTDTQYF. The CDR3 DNA sequence: TGTGCCAGCAGCGTAGCTTCTACGGGAGGGCGGGACACAGATACGCAGTATTTT.